This T cell receptor (beta chain) was found in a study of lymphopenia after photon versus proton radiotherapy. Notes on the study in general: Post-nadir diversity loss with photons came from oligoclonal expansion, particularly CD8+ Temra cells. Under photons, naive T cells and diversity fell while effector/memory populations rose.

CDR1 and CDR2 (germline): LNHDA, SQIVND (reference sequence). This CDR3 has 14 amino acids. With 4 bases removed from V and 0 bases from J, the gap between germline ends came to 10 bases. The data were produced by immunoSEQ multiplex PCR, yet TCRdb's version contains in-frame clones alone and is incomplete. The table lists some 16,000 clones, more than 85% of them singletons. A single count supports this clone. Its antigen is unknown. The rearrangement uses TRBV19 and TRBJ2-7, with TRBD1 as a possible D gene (6 bases). This receptor was taken from a woman aged 55-69 years with cholangiocarcinoma. Some clones in this sample may be carry-over from other donors' samples. The sample was peripheral blood, taken from a patient treated with proton-based radiotherapy. The CDR3 region has the DNA TGTGCCAGTAGTACGGAGACAGGCTCCTACGAGCAGTACTTC. Translating gives CASSTETGSYEQYF. The full variable domain, in which reference TRBV19 and TRBJ2-7 provide the parts outside the CDR3, is DGGITQSPKYLFRKEGQNVTLSCEQNLNHDAMYWYRQDPGQGLRLIYYSQIVNDFQKGDIAEGYSVSREKKESFPLTVTSAQKNPTAFYLCASSTETGSYEQYFGPGTRLTVT.